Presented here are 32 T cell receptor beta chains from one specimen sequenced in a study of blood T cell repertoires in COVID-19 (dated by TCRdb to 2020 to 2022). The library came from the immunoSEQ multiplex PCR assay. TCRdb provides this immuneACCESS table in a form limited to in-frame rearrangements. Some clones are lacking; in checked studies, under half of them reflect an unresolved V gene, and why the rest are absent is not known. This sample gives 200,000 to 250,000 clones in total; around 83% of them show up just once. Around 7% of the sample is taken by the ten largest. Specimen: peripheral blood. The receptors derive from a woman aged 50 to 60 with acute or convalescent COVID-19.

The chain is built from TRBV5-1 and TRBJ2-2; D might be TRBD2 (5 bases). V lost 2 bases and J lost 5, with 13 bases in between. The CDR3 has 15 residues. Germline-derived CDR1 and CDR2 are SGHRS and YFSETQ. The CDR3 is CASSFTDPGTGELFF. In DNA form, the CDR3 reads TGCGCCAGCAGCTTTACGGACCCGGGGACCGGGGAGCTGTTTTTT.

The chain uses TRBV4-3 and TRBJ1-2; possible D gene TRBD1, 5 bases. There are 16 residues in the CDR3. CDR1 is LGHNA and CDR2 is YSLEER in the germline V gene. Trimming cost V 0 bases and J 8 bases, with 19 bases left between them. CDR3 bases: TGCGCCAGCAGCCAAGATTGGGGCAGGGCTCTGGGGGGCTACACCTTC. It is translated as CASSQDWGRALGGYTF.

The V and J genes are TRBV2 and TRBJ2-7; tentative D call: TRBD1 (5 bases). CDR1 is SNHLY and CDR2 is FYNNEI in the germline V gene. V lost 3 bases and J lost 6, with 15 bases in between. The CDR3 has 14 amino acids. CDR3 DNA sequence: TGTGCCAGCAGTGAGTTATCAGGGAATTCCGAGCAGTACTTC. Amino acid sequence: CASSELSGNSEQYF.

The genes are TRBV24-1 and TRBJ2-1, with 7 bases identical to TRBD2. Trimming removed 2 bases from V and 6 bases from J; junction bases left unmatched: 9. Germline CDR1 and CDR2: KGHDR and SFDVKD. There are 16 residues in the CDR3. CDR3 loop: CATSDSSGTRFNEQFF. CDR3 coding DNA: TGTGCCACCAGTGATTCGAGCGGGACGCGTTTCAATGAGCAGTTCTTC.

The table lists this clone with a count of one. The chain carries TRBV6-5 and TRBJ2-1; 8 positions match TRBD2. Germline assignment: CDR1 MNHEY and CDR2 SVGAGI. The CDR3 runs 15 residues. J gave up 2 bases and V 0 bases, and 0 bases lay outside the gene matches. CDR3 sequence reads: CASSYSSGTYNEQFF. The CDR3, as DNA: TGTGCCAGCAGTTACTCTAGCGGGACCTACAATGAGCAGTTCTTC.

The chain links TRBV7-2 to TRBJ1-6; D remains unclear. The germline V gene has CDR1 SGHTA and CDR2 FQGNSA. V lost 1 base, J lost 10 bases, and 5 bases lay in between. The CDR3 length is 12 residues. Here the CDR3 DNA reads TGTGCCAGCAGCTTAGAGAGCTCACCCCTCCACTTT. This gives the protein CASSLESSPLHF.

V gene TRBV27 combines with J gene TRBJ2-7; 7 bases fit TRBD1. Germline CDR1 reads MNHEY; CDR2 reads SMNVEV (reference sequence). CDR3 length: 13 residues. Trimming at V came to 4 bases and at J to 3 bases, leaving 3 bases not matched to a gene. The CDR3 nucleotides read TGTGCCAGCAGTTCCAGACAGGGCTACGAGCAGTACTTC. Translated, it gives CASSSRQGYEQYF.

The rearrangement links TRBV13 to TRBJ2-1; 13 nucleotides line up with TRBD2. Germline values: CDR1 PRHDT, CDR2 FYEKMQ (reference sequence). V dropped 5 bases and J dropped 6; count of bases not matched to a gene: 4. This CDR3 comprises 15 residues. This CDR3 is CASSQTSGGANEQFF. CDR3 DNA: TGTGCCAGCAGCCAAACTAGCGGGGGGGCCAATGAGCAGTTCTTC.

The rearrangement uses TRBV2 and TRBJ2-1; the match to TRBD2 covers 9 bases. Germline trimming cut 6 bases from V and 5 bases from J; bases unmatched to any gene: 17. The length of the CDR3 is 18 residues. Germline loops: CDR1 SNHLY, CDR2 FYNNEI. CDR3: CASRKEGSSGSLNNEQFF. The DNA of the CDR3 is TGTGCCAGCAGGAAAGAAGGTAGTAGCGGGAGTCTTAACAATGAGCAGTTCTTC.

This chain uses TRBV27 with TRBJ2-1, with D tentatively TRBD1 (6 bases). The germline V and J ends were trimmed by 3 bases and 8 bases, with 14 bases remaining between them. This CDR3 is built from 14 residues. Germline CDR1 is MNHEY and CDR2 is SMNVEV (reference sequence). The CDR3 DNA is TGTGCCAGCAGTTTGGGACAAAGGAACGATGAGCAGTTCTTC. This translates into CASSLGQRNDEQFF.

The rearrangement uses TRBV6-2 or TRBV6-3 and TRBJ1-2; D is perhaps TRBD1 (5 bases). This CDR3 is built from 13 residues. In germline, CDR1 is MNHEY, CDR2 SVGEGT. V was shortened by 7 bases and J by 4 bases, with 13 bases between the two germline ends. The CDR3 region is CASTPDGGYGYTF. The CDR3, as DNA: TGTGCCAGCACCCCAGACGGGGGCTATGGCTACACCTTC.

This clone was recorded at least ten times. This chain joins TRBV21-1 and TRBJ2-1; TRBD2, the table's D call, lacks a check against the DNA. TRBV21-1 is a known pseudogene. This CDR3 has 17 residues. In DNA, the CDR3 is TGTGCCAGCAGCAAAGTCGCGGTCGCGTGGAATTACAATGAGCAGTTCTTC. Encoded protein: CASSKVAVAWNYNEQFF.

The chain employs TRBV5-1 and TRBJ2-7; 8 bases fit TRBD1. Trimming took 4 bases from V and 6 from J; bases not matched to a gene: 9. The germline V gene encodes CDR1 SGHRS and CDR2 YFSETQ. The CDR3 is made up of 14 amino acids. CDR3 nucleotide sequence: TGCGCCAGCAGCCTGGTTGGACAGGGTGGCGAGCAGTACTTC. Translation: CASSLVGQGGEQYF.

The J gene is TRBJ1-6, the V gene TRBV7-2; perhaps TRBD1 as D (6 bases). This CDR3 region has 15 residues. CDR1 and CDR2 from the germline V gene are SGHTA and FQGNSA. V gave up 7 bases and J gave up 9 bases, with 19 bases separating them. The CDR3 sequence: CASNKRGGVSSPLHF. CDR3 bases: TGTGCCAGCAACAAAAGGGGGGGCGTCAGTTCACCCCTCCACTTT.

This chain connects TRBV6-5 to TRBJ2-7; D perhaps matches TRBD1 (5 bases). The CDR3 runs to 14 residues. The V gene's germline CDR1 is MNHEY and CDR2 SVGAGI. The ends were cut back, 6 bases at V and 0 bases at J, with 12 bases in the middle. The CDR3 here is CASRPGQSSYEQYF. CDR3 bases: TGTGCCAGCAGACCAGGACAAAGCTCCTACGAGCAGTACTTC.

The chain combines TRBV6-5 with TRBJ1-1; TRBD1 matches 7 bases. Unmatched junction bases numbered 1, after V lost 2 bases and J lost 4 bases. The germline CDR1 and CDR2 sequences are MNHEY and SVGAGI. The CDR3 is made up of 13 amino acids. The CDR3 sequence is CASSYGQVTEAFF. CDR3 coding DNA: TGTGCCAGCAGTTACGGACAGGTCACTGAAGCTTTCTTT.

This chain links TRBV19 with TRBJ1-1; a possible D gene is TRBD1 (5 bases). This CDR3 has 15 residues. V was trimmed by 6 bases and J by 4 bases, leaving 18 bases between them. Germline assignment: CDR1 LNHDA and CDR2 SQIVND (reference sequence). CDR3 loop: CASSQFGHTGTEAFF. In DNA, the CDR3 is TGTGCCAGTAGCCAATTCGGACATACCGGCACTGAAGCTTTCTTT.

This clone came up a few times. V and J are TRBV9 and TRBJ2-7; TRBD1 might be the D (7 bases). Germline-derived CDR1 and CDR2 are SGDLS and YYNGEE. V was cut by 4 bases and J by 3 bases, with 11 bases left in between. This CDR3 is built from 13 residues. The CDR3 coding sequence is TGTGCCAGCAGCCCAGGGGGACTCTACGAGCAGTACTTC. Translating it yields CASSPGGLYEQYF. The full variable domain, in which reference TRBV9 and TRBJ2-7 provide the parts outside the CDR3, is DSGVTQTPKHLITATGQRVTLRCSPRSGDLSVYWYQQSLDQGLQFLIQYYNGEERAKGNILERFSAQQFPDLHSELNLSSLELGDSALYFCASSPGGLYEQYFGPGTRLTVT.

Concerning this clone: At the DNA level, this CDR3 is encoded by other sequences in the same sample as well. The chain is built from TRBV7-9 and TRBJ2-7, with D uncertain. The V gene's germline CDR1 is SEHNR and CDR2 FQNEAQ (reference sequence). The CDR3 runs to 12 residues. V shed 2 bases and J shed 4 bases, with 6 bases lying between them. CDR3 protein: CASSLSGYEQYF. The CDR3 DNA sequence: TGTGCCAGCAGCTTATCCGGGTACGAGCAGTACTTC.

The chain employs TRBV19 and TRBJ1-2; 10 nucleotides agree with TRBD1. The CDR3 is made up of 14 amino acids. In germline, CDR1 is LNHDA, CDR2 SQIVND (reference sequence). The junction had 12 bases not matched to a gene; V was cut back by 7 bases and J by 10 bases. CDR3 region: CASTPRDRGRVYTF. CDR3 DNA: TGTGCCAGTACCCCTCGGGACAGGGGACGAGTCTACACCTTC.

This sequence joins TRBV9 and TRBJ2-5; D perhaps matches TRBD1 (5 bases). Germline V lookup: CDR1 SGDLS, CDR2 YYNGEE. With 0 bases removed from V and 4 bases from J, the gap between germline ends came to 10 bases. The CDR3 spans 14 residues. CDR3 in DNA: TGTGCCAGCAGCGTAGTGGGCAGGGCAGAGACCCAGTACTTC. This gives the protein CASSVVGRAETQYF.

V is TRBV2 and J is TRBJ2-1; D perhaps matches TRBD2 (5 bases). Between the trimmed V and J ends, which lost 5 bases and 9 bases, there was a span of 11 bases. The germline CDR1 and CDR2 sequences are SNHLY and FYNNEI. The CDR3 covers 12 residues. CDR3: CASSLDYFEQFF. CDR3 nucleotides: TGTGCCAGCAGTTTAGACTACTTTGAGCAGTTCTTC.

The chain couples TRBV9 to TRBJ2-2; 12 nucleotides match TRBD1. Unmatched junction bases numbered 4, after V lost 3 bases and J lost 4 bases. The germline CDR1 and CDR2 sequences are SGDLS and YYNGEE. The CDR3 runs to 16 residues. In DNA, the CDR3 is TGTGCCAGCAGCGGAGGGACAGGGGGCGTCACCGGGGAGCTGTTTTTT. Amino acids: CASSGGTGGVTGELFF.

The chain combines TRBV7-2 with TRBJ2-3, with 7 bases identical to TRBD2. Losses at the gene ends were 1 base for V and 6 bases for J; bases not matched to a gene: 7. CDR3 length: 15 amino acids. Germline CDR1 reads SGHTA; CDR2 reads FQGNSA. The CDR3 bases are TGTGCCAGCAGCTTAGTGTGGGGGGGAGGCGATACGCAGTATTTT. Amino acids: CASSLVWGGGDTQYF. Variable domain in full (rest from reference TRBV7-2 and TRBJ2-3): GAGVSQSPSNKVTEKGKDVELRCDPISGHTALYWYRQSLGQGLEFLIYFQGNSAPDKSGLPSDRFSAERTGGSVSTLTIQRTQQEDSAVYLCASSLVWGGGDTQYFGPGTRLTVL.

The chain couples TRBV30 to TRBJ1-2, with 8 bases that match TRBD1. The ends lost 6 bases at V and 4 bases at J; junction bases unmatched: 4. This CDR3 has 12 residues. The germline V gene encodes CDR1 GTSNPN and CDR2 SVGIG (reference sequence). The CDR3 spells CACIDRGYGYTF. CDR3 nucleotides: TGTGCCTGCATAGACAGGGGCTATGGCTACACCTTC.

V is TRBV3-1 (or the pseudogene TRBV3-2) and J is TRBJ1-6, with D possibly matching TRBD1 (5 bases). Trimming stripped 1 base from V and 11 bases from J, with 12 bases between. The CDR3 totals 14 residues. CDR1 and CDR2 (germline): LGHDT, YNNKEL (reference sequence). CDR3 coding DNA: TGTGCCAGCAGCCAAGGAAGGGGTTACCCACCCCTCCACTTT. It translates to CASSQGRGYPPLHF.

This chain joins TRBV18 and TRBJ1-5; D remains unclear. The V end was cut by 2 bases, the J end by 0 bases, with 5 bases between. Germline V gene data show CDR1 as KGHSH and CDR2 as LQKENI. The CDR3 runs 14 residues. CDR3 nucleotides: TGTGCCAGCTCACCATCCTATAGCAATCAGCCCCAGCATTTT. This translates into CASSPSYSNQPQHF.

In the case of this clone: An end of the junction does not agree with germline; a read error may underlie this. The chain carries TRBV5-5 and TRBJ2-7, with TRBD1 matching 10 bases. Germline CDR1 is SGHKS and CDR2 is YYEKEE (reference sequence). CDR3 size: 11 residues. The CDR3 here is CASRGTGAIWF. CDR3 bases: TGTGCCAGCAGGGGGACAGGGGCGATTTGGTTC.

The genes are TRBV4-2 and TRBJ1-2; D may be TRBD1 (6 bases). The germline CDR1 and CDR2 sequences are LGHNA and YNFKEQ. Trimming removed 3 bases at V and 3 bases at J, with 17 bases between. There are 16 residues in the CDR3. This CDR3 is CASSHITGLRDYGYTF. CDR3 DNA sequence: TGTGCCAGCAGCCATATCACAGGGTTACGGGACTATGGCTACACCTTC.

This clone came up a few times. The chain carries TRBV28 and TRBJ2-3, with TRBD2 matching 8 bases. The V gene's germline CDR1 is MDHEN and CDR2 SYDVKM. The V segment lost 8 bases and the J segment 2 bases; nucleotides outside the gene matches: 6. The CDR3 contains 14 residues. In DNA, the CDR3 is TGTGCCAGCCATCTAGCGGGCCACACAGATACGCAGTATTTT. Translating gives CASHLAGHTDTQYF.

The CDR3, as DNA: TGCGCCAGCAGCCCCCCCCGGACAGGGAACTACGAGCAGTACTTC. Its translation is CASSPPRTGNYEQYF. The rearrangement joins TRBV4-1 to TRBJ2-7; 8 bases agree with TRBD1. The CDR3 contains 15 residues. V dropped 4 bases and J dropped 3; count of bases not matched to a gene: 8. Per germline, CDR1 MGHRA and CDR2 YSYEKL.

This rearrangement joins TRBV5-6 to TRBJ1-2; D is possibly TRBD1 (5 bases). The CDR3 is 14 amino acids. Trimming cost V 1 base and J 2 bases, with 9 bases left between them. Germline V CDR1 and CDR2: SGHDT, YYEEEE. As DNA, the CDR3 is TGTGCCAGCAGCTTGCAGGGCAGGAACTATGGCTACACCTTC. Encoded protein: CASSLQGRNYGYTF. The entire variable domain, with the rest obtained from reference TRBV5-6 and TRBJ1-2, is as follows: DAGVTQSPTHLIKTRGQQVTLRCSPKSGHDTVSWYQQALGQGPQFIFQYYEEEERQRGNFPDRFSGHQFPNYSSELNVNALLLGDSALYLCASSLQGRNYGYTFGSGTRLTVV.